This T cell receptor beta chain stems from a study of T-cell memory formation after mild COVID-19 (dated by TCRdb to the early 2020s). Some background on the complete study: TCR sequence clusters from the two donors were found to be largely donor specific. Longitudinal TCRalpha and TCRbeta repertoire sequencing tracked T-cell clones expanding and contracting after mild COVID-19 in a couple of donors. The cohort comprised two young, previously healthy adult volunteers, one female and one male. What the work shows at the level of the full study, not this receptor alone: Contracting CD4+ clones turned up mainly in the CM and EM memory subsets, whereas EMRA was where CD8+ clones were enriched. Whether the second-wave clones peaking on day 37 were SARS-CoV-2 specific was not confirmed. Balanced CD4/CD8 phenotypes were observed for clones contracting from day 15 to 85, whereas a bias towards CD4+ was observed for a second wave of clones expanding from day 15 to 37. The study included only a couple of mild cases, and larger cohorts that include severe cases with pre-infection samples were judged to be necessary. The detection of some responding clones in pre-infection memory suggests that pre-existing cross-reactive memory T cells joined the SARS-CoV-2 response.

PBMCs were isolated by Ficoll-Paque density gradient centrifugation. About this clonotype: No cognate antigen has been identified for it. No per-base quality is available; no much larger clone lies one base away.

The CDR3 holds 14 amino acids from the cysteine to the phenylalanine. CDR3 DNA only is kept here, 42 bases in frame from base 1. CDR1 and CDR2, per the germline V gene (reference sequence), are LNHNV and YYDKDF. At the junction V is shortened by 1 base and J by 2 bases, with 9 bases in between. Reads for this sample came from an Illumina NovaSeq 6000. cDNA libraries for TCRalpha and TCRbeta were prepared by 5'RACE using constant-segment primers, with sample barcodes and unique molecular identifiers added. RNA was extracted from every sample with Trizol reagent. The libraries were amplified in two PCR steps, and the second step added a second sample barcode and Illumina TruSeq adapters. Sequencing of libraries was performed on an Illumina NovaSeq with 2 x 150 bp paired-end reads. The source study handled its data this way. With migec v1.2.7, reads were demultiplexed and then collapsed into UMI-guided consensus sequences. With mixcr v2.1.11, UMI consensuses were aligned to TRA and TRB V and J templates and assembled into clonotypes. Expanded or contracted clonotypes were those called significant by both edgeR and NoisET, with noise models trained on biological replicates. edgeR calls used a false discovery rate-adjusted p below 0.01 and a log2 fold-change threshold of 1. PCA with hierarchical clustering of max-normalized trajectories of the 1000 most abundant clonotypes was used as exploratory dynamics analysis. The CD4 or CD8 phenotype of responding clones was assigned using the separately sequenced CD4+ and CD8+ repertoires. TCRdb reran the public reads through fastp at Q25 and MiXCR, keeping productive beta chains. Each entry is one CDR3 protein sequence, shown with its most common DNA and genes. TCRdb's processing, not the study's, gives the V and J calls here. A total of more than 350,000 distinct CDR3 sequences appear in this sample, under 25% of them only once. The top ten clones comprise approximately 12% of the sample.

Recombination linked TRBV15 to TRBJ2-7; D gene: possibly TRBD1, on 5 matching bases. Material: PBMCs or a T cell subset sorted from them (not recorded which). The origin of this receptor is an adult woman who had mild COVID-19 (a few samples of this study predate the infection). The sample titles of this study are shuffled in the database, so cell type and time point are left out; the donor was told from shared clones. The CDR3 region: CATSRAGRAYEQYF. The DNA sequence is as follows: TGTGCCACCAGCAGAGCTGGCAGGGCCTACGAGCAGTACTTC.